Listed below are T cell receptor beta chains from one sample, sequenced in a study of blood T cell repertoires in COVID-19. Using immunoSEQ multiplex PCR, the repertoire was profiled, and TCRdb retains in-frame clones only, with some absent. The sample carries roughly 90,000 clones, over 80% recorded once. Sample: peripheral blood. Receptors were obtained from a woman older than 75 with active or convalescent COVID-19. Both conserved end residues are part of each CDR3. The order of the fields is clone size, J gene, V gene, CDR3 protein. The size field is filled for only some rows; it gives once, few, many or a size class.

size: NA
J: TRBJ2-2
V: TRBV7-9
CDR3: CASSLGTRDTGELFF

size: NA
J: TRBJ2-1
V: TRBV5-4
CDR3: CASSRTGSSYNEQFF

size: NA
J: TRBJ1-2
V: TRBV19
CDR3: CASSAQGTYYGYTF

size: NA
J: TRBJ1-2
V: TRBV12-3/TRBV12-4
CDR3: CASSPQGPYGYTF

size: NA
J: TRBJ2-3
V: TRBV27
CDR3: CASSLQQGADTQYF

size: NA
J: TRBJ2-3
V: TRBV5-5
CDR3: CASSSQAGVVTDTQYF

size: NA
J: TRBJ2-3
V: TRBV3-1/TRBV3-2
CDR3: CASSQDVGTFGTDTQYF

size: NA
J: TRBJ1-2
V: TRBV4-2
CDR3: CASSQGDRRTNYGYTF

size: NA
J: TRBJ1-1
V: TRBV19
CDR3: CASSIDGNWQGTEAFF

size: NA
J: TRBJ2-7
V: TRBV18
CDR3: CASSFPGASSYEQYF

size: NA
J: TRBJ1-5
V: TRBV10-3
CDR3: CAISERDRGDSQPQHF

size: NA
J: TRBJ1-2
V: TRBV19
CDR3: CASREDRFYGYTF

size: NA
J: TRBJ2-1
V: TRBV4-3
CDR3: CASSQKTTSGRNEQFF

size: NA
J: TRBJ2-1
V: TRBV7-2
CDR3: CASSTNQGEIEQFF

size: NA
J: TRBJ2-2
V: TRBV2
CDR3: CASRGAGEGGELFF

size: NA
J: TRBJ2-1
V: TRBV19
CDR3: CASSIVWNREYNEQFF

size: NA
J: TRBJ1-1
V: TRBV30
CDR3: CAWSVTTTEAFF

size: NA
J: TRBJ2-5
V: TRBV15
CDR3: CATSRGLAQETQYF

size: NA
J: TRBJ2-7
V: TRBV9
CDR3: CASSGGRLTYEQYF

size: NA
J: TRBJ1-1
V: TRBV4-1
CDR3: CASSRNSAGGTEAFF

size: few
J: TRBJ2-7
V: TRBV18
CDR3: CASSPADEQYF

size: few
J: TRBJ1-6
V: TRBV19
CDR3: CASAPGTGESPLHF

size: NA
J: TRBJ1-4
V: TRBV20-1
CDR3: CSATLNEKLFF

size: NA
J: TRBJ1-5
V: TRBV5-5
CDR3: CASSFITNQPQHF

size: NA
J: TRBJ1-6
V: TRBV28
CDR3: CASSLYQASNSPLHF

size: NA
J: TRBJ2-1
V: TRBV2
CDR3: CASSGDSYNEQFF

size: NA
J: TRBJ1-2
V: TRBV28
CDR3: CASSSGQGDGYTF

size: NA
J: TRBJ2-5
V: TRBV7-8
CDR3: CASSLGSTETQYF

size: NA
J: TRBJ2-1
V: TRBV7-2
CDR3: CASSSILYYEQFF

size: NA
J: TRBJ1-2
V: TRBV6-5
CDR3: CASTLGGGRHYGYTF

size: NA
J: TRBJ1-1
V: TRBV18
CDR3: CASSPGQGSLNTEAFF

size: NA
J: TRBJ1-2
V: TRBV10-3
CDR3: CAISPDTYGYTF